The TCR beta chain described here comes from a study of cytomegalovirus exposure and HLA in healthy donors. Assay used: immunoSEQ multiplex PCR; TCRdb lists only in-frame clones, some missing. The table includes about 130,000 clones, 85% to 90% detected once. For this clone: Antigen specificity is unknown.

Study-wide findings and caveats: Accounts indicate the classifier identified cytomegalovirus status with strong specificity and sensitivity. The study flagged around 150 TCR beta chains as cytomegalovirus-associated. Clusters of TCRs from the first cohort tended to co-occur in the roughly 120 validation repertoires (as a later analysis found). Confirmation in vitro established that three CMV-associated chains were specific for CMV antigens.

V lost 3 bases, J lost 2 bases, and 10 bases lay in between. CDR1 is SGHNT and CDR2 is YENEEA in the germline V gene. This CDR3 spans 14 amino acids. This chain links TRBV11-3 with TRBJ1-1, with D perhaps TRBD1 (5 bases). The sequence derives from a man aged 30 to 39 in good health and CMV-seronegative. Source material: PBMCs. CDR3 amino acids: CASSLTALNTEAFF. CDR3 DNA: TGTGCCAGCAGCTTGACAGCCCTAAACACTGAAGCTTTCTTT.